This T cell receptor beta chain was identified in a study of cytomegalovirus exposure and HLA in healthy donors. Using immunoSEQ multiplex PCR, the repertoire was profiled, and TCRdb retains in-frame clones only, with some absent. The sample has some 120,000 clones, roughly 95% seen once. Trimming pared 0 bases from V and 2 bases from J, leaving 10 bases between. The CDR3 is 15 amino acids. Germline CDR1 KGHSH, CDR2 LQKENI. Sequencing was done on a sample of PBMCs. This sequence originates from a man aged 18 to 30 in good health and CMV-seronegative. J is TRBJ1-2 and V is TRBV18; no definite D call. The CDR3 DNA is TGTGCCAGCTCACCACCGGCCCTAGAGAACTATGGCTACACCTTC. Protein: CASSPPALENYGYTF.